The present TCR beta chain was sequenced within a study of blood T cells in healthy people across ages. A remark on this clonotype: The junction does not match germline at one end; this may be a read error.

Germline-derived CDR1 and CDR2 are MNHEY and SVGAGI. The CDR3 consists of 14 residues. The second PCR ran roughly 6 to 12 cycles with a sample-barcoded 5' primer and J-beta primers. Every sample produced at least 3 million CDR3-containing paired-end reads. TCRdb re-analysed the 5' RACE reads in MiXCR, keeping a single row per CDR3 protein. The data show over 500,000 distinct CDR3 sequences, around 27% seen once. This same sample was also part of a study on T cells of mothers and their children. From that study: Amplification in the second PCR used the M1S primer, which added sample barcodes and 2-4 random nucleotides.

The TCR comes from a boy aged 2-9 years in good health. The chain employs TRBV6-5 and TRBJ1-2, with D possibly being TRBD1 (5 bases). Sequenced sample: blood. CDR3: CASSYSRGSYGYTF. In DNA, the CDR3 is TGTGCCAGTAGTTACTCGAGGGGTAGCTATGGCTACACCTTC.